Listed below are T cell receptor beta chains from one sample, sequenced in a study of T cells of healthy individuals. Using its own MiXCR run on the 5' RACE reads, TCRdb lists one record per CDR3 protein. The sample has 65,000 to 95,000 distinct CDR3 sequences, about 5.5% seen once. These receptors all come from a female donor in good health. Both conserved end residues are part of each CDR3. The order of the fields is D gene, J gene, V gene, clone size, CDR3 DNA, CDR3 protein. The D gene is left open where the match is weak. Clone size is given for some rows only: seen once, a few or many times, or a class if the clone is expanded.

>.|TRBJ1-3|TRBV3-1|.
TGTGCCAGCAGCCAATCAATCAAAGTAAAGGGACATCCCTCTCGTTGGGGCACCATATATTTT
CASSQSIKVKGHPSRWGTIYF
>.|TRBJ1-4|TRBV12-3/TRBV12-4|many
TGTGCCAGCAGTCCGAGCAGTGAAAAACTGTTTTTT
CASSPSSEKLFF
>.|TRBJ1-2|TRBV9|.
TGTGCCAGCAGCGGGGGGGCAGTCGCTAACTATGGCTACACCTTC
CASSGGAVANYGYTF
>.|TRBJ2-7|TRBV27|many
TGTGCCAGCAGTTTAGAGTCCCGATCCCCCTACGAGCAGTACTTC
CASSLESRSPYEQYF
>.|TRBJ2-5|TRBV19|.
TGTGCCAGTAGTATAGTAGGGGGGCAAGAGACCCAGTACTTC
CASSIVGGQETQYF
>.|TRBJ2-3|TRBV7-2|many
TGTGCCAGCAGCTTGACGGGACTTAGCACAGATACGCAGTATTTT
CASSLTGLSTDTQYF
>.|TRBJ2-7|TRBV14|few
TGTGCCAGCAGCCAAGGGAGCAACTACTACGAGCAGTACTTC
CASSQGSNYYEQYF
>.|TRBJ1-2|TRBV12-3/TRBV12-4|many
TGTGCCAGCAGTTCCTCGGAGAAGGGGGGCTATGGCTACACCTTC
CASSSSEKGGYGYTF
>.|TRBJ1-1|TRBV12-3/TRBV12-4|few
TGTGCCAGCAGTTTAACTAATATGAACACTGAAGCTTTCTTT
CASSLTNMNTEAFF
>.|TRBJ1-2|TRBV29-1|few
TGCAGCGTTCCCTCGGCAGGGGACTATGGCTACACCTTC
CSVPSAGDYGYTF
>TRBD1|TRBJ1-5|TRBV7-9|many
TGTGCCAGCAGCCAGTCAGGGGGCGATCAGCCCCAGCATTTT
CASSQSGGDQPQHF